This TCR beta chain was found in a study of Tregs in tolerant kidney transplant recipients. Points from the study as a whole: The small number of patients limits these findings pending further validation.

Of note for this clone: Its antigen is unidentified. With the read ending 3 residues before the CDR3 end, the germline J gene is used to fill in that end.

TCRdb keeps only in-frame clones here, not all; method: immunoSEQ multiplex PCR. The sample's table shows approximately 35,000 clones. Looked up from germline, CDR1 is SGHNT and CDR2 is YYREEE (reference sequence). The CDR3 extends over 14 amino acids. The ends were cut back, 4 bases at V and 4 bases at J, with 11 bases in the middle. The rearrangement joins TRBV5-4 to TRBJ2-2; a possible D gene is TRBD2 (5 bases). The sequence was obtained from a human donor who received a combined kidney and bone marrow transplant. The material sequenced was CD8+ T cells from blood, taken before the transplant. Partial CDR3 DNA: TGTGCCAGCAGCAAACTAGAGGGCACCGGGGAG. It specifies CASSKLEGTGE. In full, the CDR3 is CASSKLEGTGELFF.